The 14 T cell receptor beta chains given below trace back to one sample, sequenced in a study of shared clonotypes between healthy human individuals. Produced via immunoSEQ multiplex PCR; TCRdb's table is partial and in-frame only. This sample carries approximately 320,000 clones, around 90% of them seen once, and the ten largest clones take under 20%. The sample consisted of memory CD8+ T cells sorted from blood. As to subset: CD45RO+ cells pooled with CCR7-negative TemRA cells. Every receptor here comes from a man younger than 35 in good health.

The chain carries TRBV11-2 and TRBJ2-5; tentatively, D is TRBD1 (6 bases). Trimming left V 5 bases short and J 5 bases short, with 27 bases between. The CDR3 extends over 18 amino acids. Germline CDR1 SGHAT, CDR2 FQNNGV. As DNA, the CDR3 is TGTGCCAGCAGCGATACACAGGGCAGGACCCTTTACCCGGAGACCCAGTACTTC. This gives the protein CASSDTQGRTLYPETQYF.

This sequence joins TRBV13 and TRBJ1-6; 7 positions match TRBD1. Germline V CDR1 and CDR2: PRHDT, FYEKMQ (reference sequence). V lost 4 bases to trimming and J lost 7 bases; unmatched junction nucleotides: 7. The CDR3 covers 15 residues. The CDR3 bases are TGTGCCAGCAGCTGGGGACGACAGGGCAATTCACCCCTCCACTTT. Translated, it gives CASSWGRQGNSPLHF. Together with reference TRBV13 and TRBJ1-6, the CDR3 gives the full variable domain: AAGVIQSPRHLIKEKRETATLKCYPIPRHDTVYWYQQGPGQDPQFLISFYEKMQSDKGSIPDRFSAQQFSDYHSELNMSSLELGDSALYFCASSWGRQGNSPLHFGNGTRLTVT.

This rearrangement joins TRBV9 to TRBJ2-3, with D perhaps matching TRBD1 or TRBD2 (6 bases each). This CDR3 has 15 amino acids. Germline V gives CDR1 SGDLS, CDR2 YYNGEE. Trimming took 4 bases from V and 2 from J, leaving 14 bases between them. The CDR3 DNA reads TGTGCCAGCAGCCCTGGGGGGCAGGACACAGATACGCAGTATTTT. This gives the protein CASSPGGQDTDTQYF.

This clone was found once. Written as DNA, the CDR3 is TGTGCCATCAGTGAGCGGGGTCTAGCGGAGACCCAGTACTTC. It translates to CAISERGLAETQYF. J is TRBJ2-5 and V is TRBV10-3; possibly TRBD2 for D (6 bases). V lost 2 bases and J lost 5, with 12 bases in between. CDR3 length: 14 amino acids. Germline values: CDR1 ENHRY, CDR2 SYGVKD.

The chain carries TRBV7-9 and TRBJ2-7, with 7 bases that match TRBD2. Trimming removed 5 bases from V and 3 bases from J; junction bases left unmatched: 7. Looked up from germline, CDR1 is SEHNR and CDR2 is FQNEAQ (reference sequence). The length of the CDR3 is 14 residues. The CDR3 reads CASSPRDYRYEQYF. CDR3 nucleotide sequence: TGTGCCAGCAGCCCCCGGGACTACCGCTACGAGCAGTACTTC.

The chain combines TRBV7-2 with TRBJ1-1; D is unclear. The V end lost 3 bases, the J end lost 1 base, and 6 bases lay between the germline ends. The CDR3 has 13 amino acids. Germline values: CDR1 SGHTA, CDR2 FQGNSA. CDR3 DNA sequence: TGTGCCAGCAGCTTTTACCCGAACACTGAAGCTTTCTTT. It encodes CASSFYPNTEAFF.

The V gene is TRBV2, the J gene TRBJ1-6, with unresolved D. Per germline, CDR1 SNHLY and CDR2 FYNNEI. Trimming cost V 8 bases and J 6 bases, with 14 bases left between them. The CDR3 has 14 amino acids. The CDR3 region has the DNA TGTGCCAGCTATACTTATCCTACTAATTCACCCCTCCACTTT. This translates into CASYTYPTNSPLHF.

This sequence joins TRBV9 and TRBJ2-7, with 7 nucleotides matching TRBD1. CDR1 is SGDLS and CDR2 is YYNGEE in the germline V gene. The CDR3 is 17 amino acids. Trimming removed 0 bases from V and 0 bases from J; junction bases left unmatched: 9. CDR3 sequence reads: CASSVEGAGGLSYEQYF. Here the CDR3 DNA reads TGTGCCAGCAGCGTAGAGGGGGCGGGCGGCCTCTCCTACGAGCAGTACTTC.

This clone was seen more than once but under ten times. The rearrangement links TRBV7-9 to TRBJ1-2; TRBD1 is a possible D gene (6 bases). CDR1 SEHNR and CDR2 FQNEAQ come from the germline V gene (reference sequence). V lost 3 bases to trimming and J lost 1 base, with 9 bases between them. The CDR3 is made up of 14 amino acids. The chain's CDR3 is CASSFDRLNYGYTF. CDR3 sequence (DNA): TGTGCCAGCAGCTTCGACAGGCTTAACTATGGCTACACCTTC.

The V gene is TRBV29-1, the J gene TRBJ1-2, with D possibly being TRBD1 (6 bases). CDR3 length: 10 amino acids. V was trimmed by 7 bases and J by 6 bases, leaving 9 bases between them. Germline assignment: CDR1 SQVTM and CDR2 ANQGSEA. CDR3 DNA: TGCAGCGACAGGGTTGATGGCTACACCTTC. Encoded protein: CSDRVDGYTF.

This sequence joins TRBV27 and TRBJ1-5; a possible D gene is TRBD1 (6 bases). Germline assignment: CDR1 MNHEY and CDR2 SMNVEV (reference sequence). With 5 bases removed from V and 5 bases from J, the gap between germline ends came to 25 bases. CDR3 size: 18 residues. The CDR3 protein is CASSPLLRGQGVDQPQHF. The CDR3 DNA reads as TGTGCCAGCAGTCCTCTCCTGCGGGGGCAGGGCGTAGATCAGCCCCAGCATTTT.

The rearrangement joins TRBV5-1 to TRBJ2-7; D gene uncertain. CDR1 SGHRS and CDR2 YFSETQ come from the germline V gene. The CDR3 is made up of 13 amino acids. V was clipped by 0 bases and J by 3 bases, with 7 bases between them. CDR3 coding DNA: TGCGCCAGCAGCTTGGACTGGGTCTACGAGCAGTACTTC. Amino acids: CASSLDWVYEQYF.

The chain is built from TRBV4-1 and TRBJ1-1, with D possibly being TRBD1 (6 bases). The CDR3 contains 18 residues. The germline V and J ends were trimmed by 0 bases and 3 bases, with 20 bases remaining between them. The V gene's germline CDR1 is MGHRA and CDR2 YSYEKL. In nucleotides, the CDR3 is TGCGCCAGCAGCCAAGAGGGAGAGCAGGGGTTGGTCGACACTGAAGCTTTCTTT. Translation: CASSQEGEQGLVDTEAFF.

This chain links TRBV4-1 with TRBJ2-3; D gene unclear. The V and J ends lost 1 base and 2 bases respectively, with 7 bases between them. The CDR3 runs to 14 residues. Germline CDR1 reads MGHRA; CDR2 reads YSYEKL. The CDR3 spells CASSQASLTDTQYF. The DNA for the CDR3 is TGCGCCAGCAGCCAAGCATCGCTCACAGATACGCAGTATTTT.